This is a list of T cell receptor beta chains from one sample in a study of breast tumors, draining lymph nodes, adjacent tissues. TCRdb ran MiXCR on the multiplex PCR reads and lists one entry per CDR3 protein. The repertoire holds 140,000 or so distinct CDR3 sequences, with roughly 33% as singletons. The specimen was axillary lymph node tissue. Receptor source: a female donor with breast cancer. Some clones in this sample may be carry-over from other donors' samples. CDR3s include the opening cysteine and the closing phenylalanine or tryptophan. A D gene is named only where the DNA matches it firmly. Not all rows give a size; the values are once, few, many and, for expanded clones, a class.

d_call	v_call	clone_size	j_call	cdr3_length	cdr3_aa	cdr3_nt
TRBD1	TRBV20-1	.	TRBJ1-6	16	CSARVEDRGLNSPLHF	TGCAGTGCTAGAGTTGAGGACAGGGGTTTAAATTCACCCCTCCACTTT
.	TRBV30	many	TRBJ2-2	15	CAWRPPGTFSGELFF	TGTGCCTGGAGACCTCCCGGGACGTTTTCCGGGGAGCTGTTTTTT
TRBD1	TRBV28	many	TRBJ1-2	16	CASSPPGTGSPYGYTF	TGTGCCAGCAGTCCGCCCGGGACAGGGTCCCCCTATGGCTACACCTTC
TRBD1	TRBV7-3	.	TRBJ2-5	15	CASSQDGTGIETQCF	TGTGCCAGCAGCCAAGACGGGACAGGGATTGAGACCCAGTGCTTC
TRBD1	TRBV2	many	TRBJ2-3	14	CASSQQGAVDTQYF	TGTGCCAGCAGTCAACAGGGGGCTGTGGATACGCAGTATTTT
TRBD1	TRBV29-1	.	TRBJ1-2	15	CSVPGQGPFGDGYTF	TGCAGCGTTCCGGGACAGGGGCCATTCGGGGATGGCTACACCTTC
.	TRBV7-3	many	TRBJ1-2	15	CASSPDGGSNYGYTF	TGTGCCAGCAGCCCAGATGGGGGGTCTAACTATGGCTACACCTTC
TRBD1	TRBV28	.	TRBJ1-2	17	CASSYTGQAAFSYGYTF	TGTGCCAGCAGTTATACGGGACAGGCTGCTTTCTCCTATGGCTACACCTTC
.	TRBV16	many	TRBJ1-2	14	CASSQENSRMAITF	TGTGCCAGCAGCCAAGAAAATTCCCGTATGGCTATCACCTTC
.	TRBV2	many	TRBJ2-3	12	CASSDRTDTQYF	TGTGCCAGCAGTGACAGAACAGATACGCAGTATTTT
.	TRBV6-6	.	TRBJ2-7	13	CASKLTASYEQYF	TGTGCCAGCAAGCTGACGGCCTCCTACGAGCAGTACTTC
.	TRBV28	few	TRBJ1-1	12	CASSFERTEAFF	TGTGCCAGCAGTTTCGAGCGCACTGAAGCTTTCTTT
.	TRBV12-3/TRBV12-4	.	TRBJ1-1	13	CANKGGGNTEAFF	TGTGCCAACAAAGGGGGAGGGAACACTGAAGCTTTCTTT
TRBD1	TRBV20-1	many	TRBJ1-5	15	CSAGPRGLDGQPQHF	TGCAGTGCTGGACCCAGGGGGCTTGACGGGCAGCCCCAGCATTTT
TRBD2	TRBV29-1	.	TRBJ2-5	14	CSVILAWGEETQYF	TGCAGCGTTATACTAGCGTGGGGGGAAGAGACCCAGTACTTC
.	TRBV6-6	.	TRBJ1-1	15	CASSYSLNGGTEAFF	TGTGCCAGCAGTTACTCCTTAAATGGGGGCACTGAAGCTTTCTTT
TRBD1	TRBV29-1	.	TRBJ2-3	12	CSVWTGRDTQYF	TGCAGCGTTTGGACAGGGAGAGATACGCAGTATTTT
.	TRBV7-9	many	TRBJ1-3	16	CASSLVGAGYRNTIYF	TGTGCCAGCAGCTTAGTCGGGGCAGGGTATCGGAACACCATATATTTT
.	TRBV19	.	TRBJ1-5	16	CASATPPRDKHQPQHF	TGTGCCAGTGCAACCCCTCCCCGGGACAAACATCAGCCCCAGCATTTT
.	TRBV4-2	few	TRBJ1-1	15	CASSQGRFPDTEAFF	TGTGCCAGCAGCCAAGGAAGGTTCCCGGACACTGAAGCTTTCTTT
.	TRBV3-1	many	TRBJ2-3	15	CASSQAWVGTDTQYF	TGTGCCAGCAGCCAAGCTTGGGTTGGCACAGATACGCAGTATTTT
TRBD2	TRBV5-1	many	TRBJ2-3	15	CASHETSGPTDTQYF	TGCGCCAGCCACGAGACTAGCGGCCCAACAGATACGCAGTATTTT
.	TRBV3-1	many	TRBJ2-7	15	CASSPGDGLPSQQYF	TGTGCCAGCAGCCCCGGTGACGGGCTCCCCTCACAGCAGTACTTC
TRBD2	TRBV6-6	many	TRBJ2-5	16	CASSYWAPTSKETQYF	TGTGCCAGCAGTTATTGGGCACCGACTAGCAAAGAGACCCAGTACTTC
.	TRBV5-1	many	TRBJ2-5	14	CASSGRRLQDTQYF	TGCGCCAGCAGCGGTCGGCGCCTCCAAGACACCCAGTACTTC
.	TRBV2	many	TRBJ2-3	14	CASSDRAPTDTQYF	TGTGCCAGCAGTGACAGGGCCCCCACAGATACGCAGTATTTT
.	TRBV28	many	TRBJ1-3	15	CASGRITASGNTIYF	TGTGCCAGCGGGAGGATCACAGCCTCTGGAAACACCATATATTTT
TRBD1	TRBV11-2	.	TRBJ1-4	17	CASSLQDRGQTNEKLFF	TGTGCCAGCAGCCTCCAGGACAGGGGGCAGACTAATGAAAAACTGTTTTTT
TRBD1	TRBV30	few	TRBJ1-1	14	CAWSSGQGNTEAFF	TGTGCCTGGAGTTCGGGACAGGGGAACACTGAAGCTTTCTTT
.	TRBV29-1	.	TRBJ2-3	12	CSVDGYTDTQYF	TGCAGCGTTGATGGGTACACAGATACGCAGTATTTT
TRBD1	TRBV27	many	TRBJ2-5	15	CASSWWTGRFWTQYF	TGTGCCAGCAGTTGGTGGACAGGGAGGTTTTGGACCCAGTACTTC
.	TRBV20-1	.	TRBJ2-2	15	CSAIHPLRHTGEPFF	TGCAGTGCAATACATCCCCTTAGACACACCGGGGAGCCGTTTTTT
.	TRBV2	many	TRBJ1-3	13	CASSATIGNTIYF	TGTGCCAGCAGTGCGACAATTGGAAACACCATATATTTT
TRBD1	TRBV11-2	many	TRBJ1-4	15	CASSLTGQPLEKLFF	TGTGCCAGCAGCTTAACGGGACAGCCTCTTGAAAAACTGTTTTTT
.	TRBV3-1	.	TRBJ1-2	18	CASSQGNKGGPGNYGYTF	TGTGCCAGCAGCCAAGGGAATAAGGGGGGCCCAGGGAACTATGGCTACACCTTC
TRBD2	TRBV20-1	many	TRBJ2-1	15	CSASSGGHTYNEQFF	TGCAGTGCTTCTAGCGGGGGGCACACCTACAATGAGCAGTTCTTC
.	TRBV24-1	once	TRBJ1-1	13	CAATSDMNTEAFF	TGTGCCGCCACAAGCGACATGAACACTGAAGCTTTCTTT
.	TRBV14	many	TRBJ1-2	14	CASSRNDGDYGYTF	TGTGCCAGCAGCCGAAACGACGGGGACTATGGCTACACCTTC
TRBD2	TRBV25-1	many	TRBJ2-7	19	CASSGSGTIGAGGPYEQYF	TGTGCCAGCAGTGGGTCCGGGACAATCGGAGCGGGGGGGCCCTACGAGCAGTACTTC
.	TRBV5-5	many	TRBJ2-2	17	CASSLVPPGTNTGELFF	TGTGCCAGCAGCTTGGTCCCGCCAGGGACGAACACCGGGGAGCTGTTTTTT
.	TRBV12-3/TRBV12-4	.	TRBJ2-5	13	CASRLRGRETQYF	TGTGCCAGCAGGTTGCGGGGGCGAGAGACCCAGTACTTC
.	TRBV6-2/TRBV6-3	many	TRBJ2-5	12	CASSWSPETQYF	TGTGCCAGCAGTTGGTCCCCAGAGACCCAGTACTTC
.	TRBV28	.	TRBJ2-3	13	CASGTPFVGTQYF	TGTGCCAGCGGTACCCCTTTTGTCGGTACGCAGTATTTT
TRBD2	TRBV5-1	many	TRBJ2-1	15	CASSPRTSVPHEQFF	TGCGCCAGCAGCCCCCGGACTAGCGTCCCCCATGAGCAGTTCTTC
.	TRBV7-2	many	TRBJ1-6	13	CASSLMANSPLHF	TGTGCCAGCAGCTTAATGGCTAATTCACCCCTCCACTTT